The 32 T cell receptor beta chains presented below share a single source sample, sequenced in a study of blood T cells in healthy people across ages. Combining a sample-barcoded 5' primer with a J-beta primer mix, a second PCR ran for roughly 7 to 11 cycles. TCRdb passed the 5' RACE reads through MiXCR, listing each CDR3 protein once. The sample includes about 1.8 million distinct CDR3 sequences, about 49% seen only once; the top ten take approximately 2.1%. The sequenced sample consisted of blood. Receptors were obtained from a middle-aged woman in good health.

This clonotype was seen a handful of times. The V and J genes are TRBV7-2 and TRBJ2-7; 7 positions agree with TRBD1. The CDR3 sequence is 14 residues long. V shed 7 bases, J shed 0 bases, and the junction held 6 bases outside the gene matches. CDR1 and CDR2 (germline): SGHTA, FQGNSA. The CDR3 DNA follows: TGTGCCAGCATCCAGACAGGGCTCTCCTACGAGCAGTACTTC. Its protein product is CASIQTGLSYEQYF.

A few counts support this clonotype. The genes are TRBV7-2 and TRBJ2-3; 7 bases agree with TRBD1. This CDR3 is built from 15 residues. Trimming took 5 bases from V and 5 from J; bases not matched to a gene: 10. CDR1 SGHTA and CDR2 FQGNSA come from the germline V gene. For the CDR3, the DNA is TGTGCCAGCAGCCCCCATACAGGGGTGATAGATACGCAGTATTTT. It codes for CASSPHTGVIDTQYF.

CDR3 in amino acids: CASSFYSETNYGYTF. For the CDR3, the DNA is TGTGCCAGCAGTTTCTACAGCGAAACTAACTATGGCTACACCTTC. This chain links TRBV28 with TRBJ1-2; D is ambiguous. Trimming took off 3 bases at V and 0 bases at J, with 11 bases between the two ends. Germline CDR1 and CDR2: MDHEN and SYDVKM. The CDR3 contains 15 residues.

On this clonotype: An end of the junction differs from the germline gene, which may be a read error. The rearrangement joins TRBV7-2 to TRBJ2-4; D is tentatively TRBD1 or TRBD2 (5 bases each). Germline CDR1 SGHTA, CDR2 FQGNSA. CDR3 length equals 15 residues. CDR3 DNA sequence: TGTGCCAGCAGCTTAGCGGGGACGGGAAAAAACATTCAGGACTTC. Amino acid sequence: CASSLAGTGKNIQDF.

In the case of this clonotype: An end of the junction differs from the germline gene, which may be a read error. Written as DNA, the CDR3 is TGTGCCAGCAGTTTATCGTGGGGGGCCAGCACAGATACGCAGTACTTT. Translated: CASSLSWGASTDTQYF. The V call is TRBV27, the J call TRBJ2-3; D might be TRBD1 or TRBD2, each matching 6 bases. The CDR3 contains 16 residues. CDR1 is MNHEY and CDR2 is SMNVEV in the germline V gene (reference sequence).

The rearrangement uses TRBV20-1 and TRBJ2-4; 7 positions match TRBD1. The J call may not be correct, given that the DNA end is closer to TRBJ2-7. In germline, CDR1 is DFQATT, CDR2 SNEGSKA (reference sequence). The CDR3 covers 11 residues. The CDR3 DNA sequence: TGCAGTGCGGTCAGGGGGAGCGAGCAGTACTTC. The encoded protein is CSAVRGSEQYF.

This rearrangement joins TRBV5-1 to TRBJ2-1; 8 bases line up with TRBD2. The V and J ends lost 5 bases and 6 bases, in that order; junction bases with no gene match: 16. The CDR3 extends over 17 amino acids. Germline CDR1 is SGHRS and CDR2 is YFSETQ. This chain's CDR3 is CASSPGTRGGFGNEQFF. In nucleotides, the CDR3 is TGCGCCAGCAGTCCCGGGACTAGAGGAGGATTTGGCAATGAGCAGTTCTTC.

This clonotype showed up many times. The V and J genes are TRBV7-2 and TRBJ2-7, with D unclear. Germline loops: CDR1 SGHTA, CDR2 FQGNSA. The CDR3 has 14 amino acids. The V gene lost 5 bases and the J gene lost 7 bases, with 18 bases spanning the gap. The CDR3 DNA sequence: TGTGCCAGCAGCCCACAACTGCTGTCCGGGGAGCAGTACTTC. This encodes CASSPQLLSGEQYF. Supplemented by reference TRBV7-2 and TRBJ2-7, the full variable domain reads GAGVSQSPSNKVTEKGKDVELRCDPISGHTALYWYRQSLGQGLEFLIYFQGNSAPDKSGLPSDRFSAERTGGSVSTLTIQRTQQEDSAVYLCASSPQLLSGEQYFGPGTRLTVT.

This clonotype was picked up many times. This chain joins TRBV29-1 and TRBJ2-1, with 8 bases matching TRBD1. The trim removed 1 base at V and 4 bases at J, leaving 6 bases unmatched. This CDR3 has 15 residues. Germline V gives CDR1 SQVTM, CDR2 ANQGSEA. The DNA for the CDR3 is TGCAGCGTTGAAGGTACCGGGACAGGATACAATGAGCAGTTCTTC. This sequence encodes CSVEGTGTGYNEQFF.

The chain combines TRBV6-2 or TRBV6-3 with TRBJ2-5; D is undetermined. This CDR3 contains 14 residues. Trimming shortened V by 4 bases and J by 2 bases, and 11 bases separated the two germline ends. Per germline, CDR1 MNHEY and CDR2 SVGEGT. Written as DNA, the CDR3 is TGTGCCAGCAGTTCCCTTTCGCTTCAAGAGACCCAGTACTTC. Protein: CASSSLSLQETQYF.

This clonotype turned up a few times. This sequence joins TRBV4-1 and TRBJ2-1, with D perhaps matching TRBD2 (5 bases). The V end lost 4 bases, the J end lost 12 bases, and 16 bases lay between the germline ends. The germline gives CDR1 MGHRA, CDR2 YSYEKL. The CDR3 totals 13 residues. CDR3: CASSLKERAWQFF. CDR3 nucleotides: TGCGCCAGCAGCCTCAAGGAGAGGGCGTGGCAGTTCTTC.

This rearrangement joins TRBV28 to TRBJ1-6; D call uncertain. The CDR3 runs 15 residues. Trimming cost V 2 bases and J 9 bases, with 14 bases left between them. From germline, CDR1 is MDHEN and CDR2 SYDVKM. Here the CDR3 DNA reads TGTGCCAGCAGTTTACCCAGCGATGGAGTTTCACCCCTCCACTTT. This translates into CASSLPSDGVSPLHF.

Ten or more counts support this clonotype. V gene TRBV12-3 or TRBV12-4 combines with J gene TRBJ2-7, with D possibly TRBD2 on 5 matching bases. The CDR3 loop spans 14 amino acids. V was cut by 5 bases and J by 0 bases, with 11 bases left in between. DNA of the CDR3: TGTGCCAGCAGTCCCCCGGCGGGCTCCTACGAGCAGTACTTC. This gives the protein CASSPPAGSYEQYF.

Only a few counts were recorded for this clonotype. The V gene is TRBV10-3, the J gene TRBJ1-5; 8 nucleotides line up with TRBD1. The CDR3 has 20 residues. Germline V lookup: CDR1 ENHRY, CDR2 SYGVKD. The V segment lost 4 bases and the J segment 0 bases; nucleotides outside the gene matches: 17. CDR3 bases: TGTGCCATCAGTGCAGGGGGCCTGTCAGGGGCACCACATAGCAATCAGCCCCAGCATTTT. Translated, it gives CAISAGGLSGAPHSNQPQHF.

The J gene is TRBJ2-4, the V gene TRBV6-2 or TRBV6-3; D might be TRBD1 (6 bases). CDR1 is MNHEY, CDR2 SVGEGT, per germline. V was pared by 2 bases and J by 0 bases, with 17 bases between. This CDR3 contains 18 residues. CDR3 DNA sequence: TGTGCCAGCAGTTACCTCCCCCTCGGACAGACAGCCAAAAACATTCAGTACTTC. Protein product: CASSYLPLGQTAKNIQYF.

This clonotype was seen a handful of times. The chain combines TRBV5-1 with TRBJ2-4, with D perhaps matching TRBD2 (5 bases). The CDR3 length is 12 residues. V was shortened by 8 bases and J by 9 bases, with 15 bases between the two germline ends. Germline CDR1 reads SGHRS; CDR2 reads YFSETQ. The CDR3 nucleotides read TGCGCCAGTAGTCTGTCCGCGGGCATTCAGTACTTC. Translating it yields CASSLSAGIQYF. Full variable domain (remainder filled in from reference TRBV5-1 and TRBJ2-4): KAGVTQTPRYLIKTRGQQVTLSCSPISGHRSVSWYQQTPGQGLQFLFEYFSETQRNKGNFPGRFSGRQFSNSRSEMNVSTLELGDSALYLCASSLSAGIQYFGAGTRLSVL.

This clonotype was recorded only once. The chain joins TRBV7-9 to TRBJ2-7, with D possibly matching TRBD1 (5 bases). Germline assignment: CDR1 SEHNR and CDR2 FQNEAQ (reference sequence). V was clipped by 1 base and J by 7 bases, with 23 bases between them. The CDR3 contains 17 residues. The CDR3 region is CASSLDQGSHSYNEQYF. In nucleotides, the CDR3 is TGTGCCAGCAGCTTAGACCAGGGTTCCCACTCCTACAATGAGCAGTACTTC.

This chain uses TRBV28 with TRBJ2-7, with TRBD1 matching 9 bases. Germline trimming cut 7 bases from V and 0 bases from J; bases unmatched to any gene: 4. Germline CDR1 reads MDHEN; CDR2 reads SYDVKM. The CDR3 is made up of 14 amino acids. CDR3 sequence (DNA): TGTGCCAGCATCAGACAGGGGGGCTCCTACGAGCAGTACTTC. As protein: CASIRQGGSYEQYF.

DNA for the CDR3: TGTGCCAGCAGCTCTTACATGGAAGAGACCCAGTACTTC. Protein sequence: CASSSYMEETQYF. This chain uses TRBV7-2 with TRBJ2-5, with D uncertain. Germline-derived CDR1 and CDR2 are SGHTA and FQGNSA. Trimming removed 4 bases from V and 3 bases from J, with 9 bases in between. The CDR3 length is 13 residues.

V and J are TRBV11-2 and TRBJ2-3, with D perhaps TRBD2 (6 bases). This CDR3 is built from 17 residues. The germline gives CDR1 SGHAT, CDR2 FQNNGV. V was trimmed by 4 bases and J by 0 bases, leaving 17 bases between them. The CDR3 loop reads CASSSGIIGTSTDTQYF. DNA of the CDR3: TGTGCCAGCAGCTCAGGGATAATAGGGACTAGCACAGATACGCAGTATTTT.

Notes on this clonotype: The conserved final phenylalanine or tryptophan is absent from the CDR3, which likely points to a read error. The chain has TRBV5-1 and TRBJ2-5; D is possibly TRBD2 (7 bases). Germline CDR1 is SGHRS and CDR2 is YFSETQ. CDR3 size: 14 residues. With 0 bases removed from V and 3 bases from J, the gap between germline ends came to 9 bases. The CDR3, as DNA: TGCGCCAGCAGCTTGGGAGGGGGGGAAGAGACCCAGTACATC. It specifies CASSLGGGEETQYI.

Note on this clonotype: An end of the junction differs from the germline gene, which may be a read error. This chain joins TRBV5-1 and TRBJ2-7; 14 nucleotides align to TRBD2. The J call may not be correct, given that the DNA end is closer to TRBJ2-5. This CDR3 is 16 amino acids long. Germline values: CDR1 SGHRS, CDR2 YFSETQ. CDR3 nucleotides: TGCGCCAGCGGCTTGGCGGGACTAGCGGGGGAAGAGACCCAGTACTTC. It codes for CASGLAGLAGEETQYF.

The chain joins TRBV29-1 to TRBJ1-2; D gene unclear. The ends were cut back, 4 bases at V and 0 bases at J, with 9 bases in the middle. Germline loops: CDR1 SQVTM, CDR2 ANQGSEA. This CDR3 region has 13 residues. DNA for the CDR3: TGCAGCGTTGTACCAGGCTCTAACTATGGCTACACCTTC. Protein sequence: CSVVPGSNYGYTF.

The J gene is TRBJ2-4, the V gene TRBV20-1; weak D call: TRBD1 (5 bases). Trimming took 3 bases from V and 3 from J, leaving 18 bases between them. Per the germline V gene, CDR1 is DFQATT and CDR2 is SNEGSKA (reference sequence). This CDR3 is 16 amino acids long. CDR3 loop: CSASKASQGGKNIQYF. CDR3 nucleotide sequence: TGCAGTGCTAGTAAGGCCAGCCAGGGCGGCAAAAACATTCAGTACTTC.

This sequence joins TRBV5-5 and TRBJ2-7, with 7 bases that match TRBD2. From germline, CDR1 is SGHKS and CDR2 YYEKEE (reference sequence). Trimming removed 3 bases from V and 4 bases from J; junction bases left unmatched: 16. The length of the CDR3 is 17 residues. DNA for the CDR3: TGTGCCAGCAGCTCTACGATTCCCGGGACTATTAATTACGAGCAGTACTTC. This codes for CASSSTIPGTINYEQYF.

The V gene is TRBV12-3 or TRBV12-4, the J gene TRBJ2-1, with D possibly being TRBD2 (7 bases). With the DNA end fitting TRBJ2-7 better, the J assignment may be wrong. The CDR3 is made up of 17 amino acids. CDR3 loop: CASSHDIGGGSYNEQYF. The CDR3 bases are TGTGCCAGCAGTCATGACATAGGGGGGGGCTCCTACAATGAGCAGTACTTC.

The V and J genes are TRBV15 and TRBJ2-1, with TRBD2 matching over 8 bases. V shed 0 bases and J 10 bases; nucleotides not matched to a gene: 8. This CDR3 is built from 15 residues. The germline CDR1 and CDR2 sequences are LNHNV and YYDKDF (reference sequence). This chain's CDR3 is CATSREGLESQEQFF. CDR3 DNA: TGTGCCACCAGCAGAGAGGGACTAGAGTCCCAGGAGCAGTTCTTC.

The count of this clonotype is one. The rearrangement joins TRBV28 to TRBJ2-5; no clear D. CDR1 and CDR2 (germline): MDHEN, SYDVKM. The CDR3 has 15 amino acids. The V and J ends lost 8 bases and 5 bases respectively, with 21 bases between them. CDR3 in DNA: TGTGCCAGCTTAAGCAAGAAGGGCCTCGGGGAGACCCAGTACTTC. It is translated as CASLSKKGLGETQYF.

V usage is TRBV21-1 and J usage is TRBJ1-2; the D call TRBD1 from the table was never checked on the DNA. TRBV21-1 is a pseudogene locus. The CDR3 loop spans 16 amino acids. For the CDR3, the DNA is TGTGCCAGCAGCAAACCCGGCGAGGCACCTTCGTATGGCTACACCTTC. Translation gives CASSKPGEAPSYGYTF.

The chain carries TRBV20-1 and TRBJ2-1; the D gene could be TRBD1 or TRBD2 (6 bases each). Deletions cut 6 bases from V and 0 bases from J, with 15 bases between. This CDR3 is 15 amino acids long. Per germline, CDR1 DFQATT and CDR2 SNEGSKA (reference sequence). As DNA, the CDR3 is TGCAGTGCGAGGCCGGGGGCCAGCTCCTACAATGAGCAGTTCTTC. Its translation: CSARPGASSYNEQFF.

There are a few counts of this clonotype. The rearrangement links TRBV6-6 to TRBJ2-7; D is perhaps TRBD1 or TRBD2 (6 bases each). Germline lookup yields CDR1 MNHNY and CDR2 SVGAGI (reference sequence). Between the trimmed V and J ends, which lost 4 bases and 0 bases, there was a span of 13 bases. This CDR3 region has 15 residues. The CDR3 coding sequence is TGTGCCAGCAGTTCCGGAGGGACAAACTCCTACGAGCAGTACTTC. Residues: CASSSGGTNSYEQYF.

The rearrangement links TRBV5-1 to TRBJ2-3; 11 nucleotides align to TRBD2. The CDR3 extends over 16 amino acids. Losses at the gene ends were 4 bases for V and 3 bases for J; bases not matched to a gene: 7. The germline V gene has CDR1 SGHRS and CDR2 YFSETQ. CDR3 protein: CASSGQLAGDTDTQYF. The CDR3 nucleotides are TGCGCCAGCAGCGGCCAACTAGCGGGGGATACAGATACGCAGTATTTT.